This entry lists 30 T cell receptor beta chains sequenced from one sample in a study of blood T cells in healthy people across ages. The authors ran a second PCR of about 7 to 12 cycles using a sample-barcoded 5' primer and a J-beta primer mix. TCRdb analysed the 5' RACE reads with MiXCR anew, one entry per CDR3 protein. The sample has about 780,000 distinct CDR3 sequences; about 45% are singletons. The sample was blood. All receptors come from an older man in good health.

This clonotype was counted only a few times. This chain links TRBV27 with TRBJ2-1; 7 bases line up with TRBD1. The J call may be wrong; the DNA end is better matched by TRBJ2-7. From germline, CDR1 is MNHEY and CDR2 SMNVEV (reference sequence). The CDR3 length is 15 residues. The DNA for the CDR3 is TGTGCCAGCAGACCCAGACAGGGCAGATACAATGAGCAGTACTTC. It codes for CASRPRQGRYNEQYF.

The V and J genes are TRBV29-1 and TRBJ2-7; 11 nucleotides line up with TRBD2. Germline V gene sequence: CDR1 SQVTM, CDR2 ANQGSEA. The CDR3 sequence is 14 residues long. J was trimmed by 7 bases and V by 2 bases; bases with no gene match: 7. The CDR3 region is CSVEWTSGPNEQYF. CDR3 nucleotides: TGCAGCGTTGAATGGACTAGCGGGCCCAATGAGCAGTACTTC.

Many counts were recorded for this clonotype. The rearrangement uses TRBV12-3 or TRBV12-4 and TRBJ2-6; 9 bases agree with TRBD1. V shed 1 base, J shed 4 bases, and the junction held 5 bases outside the gene matches. The CDR3 contains 17 residues. The CDR3 DNA reads TGTGCCAGCAGTTTAGAACAGGGGGCACCCGGGGCCAACGTCCTGACTTTC. Translating it yields CASSLEQGAPGANVLTF.

J is TRBJ2-5 and V is TRBV5-1, with 10 bases aligning to TRBD2. V lost 4 bases, J lost 3 bases, and 6 bases stayed unmatched. This CDR3 comprises 15 residues. The V gene's germline CDR1 is SGHRS and CDR2 YFSETQ. Here the CDR3 reads CASSTSGTSEETQYF. Written as DNA, the CDR3 is TGCGCCAGCAGCACCTCGGGGACTAGCGAAGAGACCCAGTACTTC. Looking up the rest from reference TRBV5-1 and TRBJ2-5 gives the full variable domain: KAGVTQTPRYLIKTRGQQVTLSCSPISGHRSVSWYQQTPGQGLQFLFEYFSETQRNKGNFPGRFSGRQFSNSRSEMNVSTLELGDSALYLCASSTSGTSEETQYFGPGTRLLVL.

The rearrangement links TRBV29-1 to TRBJ2-7, with 11 positions matching TRBD1. Germline CDR1 is SQVTM and CDR2 is ANQGSEA. The junction had 6 bases not matched to a gene; V was cut back by 8 bases and J by 3 bases. The length of the CDR3 is 13 residues. CDR3 loop: CSTRTGGGYEQYF. CDR3 coding DNA: TGCAGCACCAGGACAGGGGGCGGCTACGAGCAGTACTTC.

This rearrangement joins TRBV12-3 or TRBV12-4 to TRBJ1-2; D uncertain. Between the trimmed V and J ends, which lost 3 bases and 7 bases, there was a span of 15 bases. The CDR3 extends over 14 amino acids. This chain's CDR3 is CASSFGQAFGGYTF. For the CDR3, the DNA is TGTGCCAGCAGTTTCGGTCAGGCGTTTGGTGGCTACACCTTC.

The V gene is TRBV7-9, the J gene TRBJ1-1; a possible D gene is TRBD1 (5 bases). CDR1 is SEHNR and CDR2 is FQNEAQ in the germline V gene (reference sequence). This CDR3 contains 15 residues. Trimming pared 1 base from V and 0 bases from J, leaving 9 bases between. DNA of the CDR3: TGTGCCAGCAGCTTAGGGGGGTACATGAACACTGAAGCTTTCTTT. It yields the protein CASSLGGYMNTEAFF.

This clonotype was seen a few times. V usage is TRBV9 and J usage is TRBJ2-1, with 7 bases fitting TRBD1. The CDR3 is 14 residues long. CDR1 is SGDLS, CDR2 YYNGEE, per germline. The V segment lost 0 bases and the J segment 5 bases; nucleotides outside the gene matches: 2. The CDR3 DNA follows: TGTGCCAGCAGCGTAGGACAGGGTGACAATGAGCAGTTCTTC. It encodes CASSVGQGDNEQFF.

A note on this clonotype: An end of the junction does not agree with germline; a read error may underlie this. The gene calls are TRBV7-2 and TRBJ2-1; 14 bases are shared with TRBD2. Looked up from germline, CDR1 is SGHTA and CDR2 is FQGNSA. The CDR3 sequence is 17 residues long. CDR3: CASSLVGTSGSRNGQFF. CDR3 bases: TGTGCCAGCAGCTTAGTAGGGACTAGCGGGAGCAGAAATGGGCAGTTCTTC.

The rearrangement links TRBV4-1 to TRBJ2-3; 11 nucleotides match TRBD2. After removal of 4 bases from V and 11 bases from J, the junction contained 11 bases not matched to a gene. Germline loops: CDR1 MGHRA, CDR2 YSYEKL. There are 15 residues in the CDR3. CDR3 nucleotide sequence: TGCGCCAGCAGCCGAGGGGGACTAGCGGAGAGGGAGCAGTATTTT. Protein product: CASSRGGLAEREQYF.

The table lists this clonotype with a few counts. This may be a read error, as it is one base from a much larger clone. The V call is TRBV29-1, the J call TRBJ2-3, with D perhaps being TRBD1 or TRBD2 (5 bases each). The CDR3 is made up of 12 amino acids. The ends were cut back, 3 bases at V and 2 bases at J, with 6 bases in the middle. From germline, CDR1 is SQVTM and CDR2 ANQGSEA. In DNA form, the CDR3 reads TGCAGCGTTGAGGGGGACACAGATACGCAGTATTTT. Protein sequence: CSVEGDTDTQYF.

The gene calls are TRBV20-1 and TRBJ2-1; 7 nucleotides match TRBD2. V lost 0 bases and J lost 0; bases outside the gene matches: 8. The V gene's germline CDR1 is DFQATT and CDR2 SNEGSKA (reference sequence). The CDR3 contains 17 residues. The CDR3 nucleotides are TGCAGTGCTAGAGATTCGGGGGGTAAACTCTCCTACAATGAGCAGTTCTTC. As protein: CSARDSGGKLSYNEQFF.

The CDR3 sequence: CASSPTMLNEKLFF. The CDR3 bases are TGTGCCAGCAGCCCCACGATGCTCAATGAAAAACTGTTTTTT. This chain uses TRBV7-9 with TRBJ1-4; D is unresolved. Trimming removed 5 bases from V and 5 bases from J, with 12 bases in between. In germline, CDR1 is SEHNR, CDR2 FQNEAQ (reference sequence). CDR3 length: 14 amino acids.

The chain carries TRBV12-3 or TRBV12-4 and TRBJ1-1; 7 bases are shared with TRBD1. This CDR3 is built from 12 residues. Losses at the gene ends were 6 bases for V and 11 bases for J; bases not matched to a gene: 9. The CDR3 nucleotides are TGTGCCAGCAGCCTTTTACAGGGGATCGCTTTCTTT. Its translation is CASSLLQGIAFF.

The gene calls are TRBV27 and TRBJ2-1; D is undetermined. Germline assignment: CDR1 MNHEY and CDR2 SMNVEV (reference sequence). The CDR3 is 13 amino acids. With 5 bases removed from V and 4 bases from J, the gap between germline ends came to 9 bases. The chain's CDR3 is CASSPEGYNEQFF. CDR3 in DNA: TGTGCCAGCAGTCCGGAAGGGTACAATGAGCAGTTCTTC.

For this clonotype: A much more abundant neighbour one base away suggests this may be a read error. The chain employs TRBV7-9 and TRBJ2-1, with D possibly matching TRBD2 (7 bases). This CDR3 region has 17 residues. Germline V gives CDR1 SEHNR, CDR2 FQNEAQ (reference sequence). V gave up 2 bases and J gave up 1 base, with 15 bases separating them. For the CDR3, the DNA is TGTGCCAGCAGCTTAATAGGGGGGGTCGGTTCCTACAATGAGCAGTTCTTC. This gives the protein CASSLIGGVGSYNEQFF.

A few counts support this clonotype. The J gene is TRBJ2-7, the V gene TRBV29-1; 13 bases match TRBD2. The CDR3 contains 13 residues. Per the germline V gene, CDR1 is SQVTM and CDR2 is ANQGSEA. J was trimmed by 7 bases and V by 7 bases; bases with no gene match: 7. Written as DNA, the CDR3 is TGCAGCGCCGGACTAGCGGGAGTTAGTGAGCAGTACTTC. It codes for CSAGLAGVSEQYF.

This clonotype has more than one count but fewer than ten. J is TRBJ1-1 and V is TRBV12-3 or TRBV12-4; D possibly corresponds to TRBD1 (5 bases). The CDR3 runs 15 residues. V lost 6 bases to trimming and J lost 1 base, with 15 bases between them. CDR3: CASSRRGGKNTEAFF. The CDR3 DNA is TGTGCCAGCAGCCGCCGTGGGGGTAAGAACACTGAAGCTTTCTTT.

In this sample, this clonotype turned up many times. The V gene is TRBV7-2, the J gene TRBJ2-3; 9 bases are a match to TRBD2. The CDR3 covers 16 residues. Germline V gene sequence: CDR1 SGHTA, CDR2 FQGNSA. V dropped 7 bases and J dropped 4; count of bases not matched to a gene: 12. The CDR3 DNA follows: TGTGCCAGCACCAGGGCGCGGGAGGGCCCCGCAGATACGCAGTATTTT. Its protein product is CASTRAREGPADTQYF.

In its sample, this clonotype was seen a few times. The genes are TRBV15 and TRBJ2-1; D unclear. V lost 5 bases and J 10 bases, leaving 9 bases between the germline ends. CDR3 length: 11 amino acids. CDR1 is LNHNV and CDR2 is YYDKDF in the germline V gene (reference sequence). CDR3 sequence: CATSGLYEQFF. The CDR3, as DNA: TGTGCCACCAGCGGTCTTTACGAGCAGTTCTTC.

The genes are TRBV20-1 and TRBJ2-1; 10 bases match TRBD2. Germline V CDR1 and CDR2: DFQATT, SNEGSKA (reference sequence). V dropped 4 bases and J dropped 4; count of bases not matched to a gene: 7. This CDR3 has 15 amino acids. The CDR3 region has the DNA TGCAGTGCTAAAAGCGGGAGGGTCTGGTACAATGAGCAGTTCTTC. Residues: CSAKSGRVWYNEQFF.

The chain employs TRBV7-2 and TRBJ2-7, with D perhaps matching TRBD1 or TRBD2 (6 bases each). Germline assignment: CDR1 SGHTA and CDR2 FQGNSA. The CDR3 covers 14 residues. V shed 4 bases and J shed 4 bases, with 14 bases lying between them. The CDR3 is CTSSSQGGGYEQYF. CDR3 DNA: TGTACCAGCAGCTCACAGGGAGGTGGATACGAGCAGTACTTC. Based on the CDR3 plus reference TRBV7-2 and TRBJ2-7, the full variable domain is GAGVSQSPSNKVTEKGKDVELRCDPISGHTALYWYRQSLGQGLEFLIYFQGNSAPDKSGLPSDRFSAERTGGSVSTLTIQRTQQEDSAVYLCTSSSQGGGYEQYFGPGTRLTVT.

The chain recombines TRBV20-1 with TRBJ2-3; D is undetermined. CDR3 length equals 14 residues. Per germline, CDR1 DFQATT and CDR2 SNEGSKA (reference sequence). Trimming left V 5 bases short and J 2 bases short, with 14 bases between. The CDR3 spells CSAGPKTHTDTQYF. In DNA form, the CDR3 reads TGCAGTGCTGGACCAAAAACGCACACAGATACGCAGTATTTT.

V and J are TRBV7-3 and TRBJ2-1; TRBD2 might be the D (5 bases). V was cut by 4 bases and J by 7 bases, with 11 bases left in between. CDR1 and CDR2 from the germline V gene are SGHTA and FQGTGA. This CDR3 region has 13 residues. CDR3 sequence reads: CASSSGFGNEQFF. DNA for the CDR3: TGTGCCAGCAGCTCGGGATTCGGGAATGAGCAGTTCTTC.

In this sample, this clonotype turned up many times. V gene TRBV7-2 combines with J gene TRBJ2-1; the D gene is possibly TRBD2 (6 bases). Trimming removed 1 base from V and 5 bases from J, with 15 bases in between. Germline V CDR1 and CDR2: SGHTA, FQGNSA. This CDR3 contains 16 residues. The CDR3 coding sequence is TGTGCCAGCAGCTTAGTTGGGCTAGCGCCTAACAATGAGCAGTTCTTC. This codes for CASSLVGLAPNNEQFF.

The chain employs TRBV9 and TRBJ1-4, with D unresolved. CDR1 is SGDLS and CDR2 is YYNGEE in the germline V gene. The CDR3 sequence is 15 residues long. Trimming shortened V by 0 bases and J by 7 bases, and 13 bases separated the two germline ends. The chain's CDR3 is CASSVAGVGGEKLFF. DNA of the CDR3: TGTGCCAGCAGCGTAGCGGGCGTTGGAGGTGAAAAACTGTTTTTT. Based on the CDR3 plus reference TRBV9 and TRBJ1-4, the full variable domain is DSGVTQTPKHLITATGQRVTLRCSPRSGDLSVYWYQQSLDQGLQFLIQYYNGEERAKGNILERFSAQQFPDLHSELNLSSLELGDSALYFCASSVAGVGGEKLFFGSGTQLSVL.

There are a few counts of this clonotype. V usage is TRBV6-2 or TRBV6-3 and J usage is TRBJ2-3; D not certain. The CDR3 extends over 14 amino acids. CDR1 MNHEY and CDR2 SVGEGT come from the germline V gene. V lost 6 bases to trimming and J lost 2 bases, with 12 bases between them. The CDR3 DNA follows: TGTGCCAGCAGGAAAGGACGGATCACAGATACGCAGTATTTT. It encodes CASRKGRITDTQYF.

The sample holds a few counts of this clonotype. The chain employs TRBV24-1 and TRBJ2-1; TRBD2 aligns across 10 bases. This CDR3 contains 18 residues. Trimming removed 3 bases from V and 5 bases from J; junction bases left unmatched: 12. Germline CDR1 and CDR2: KGHDR and SFDVKD. The CDR3 loop is CATSDLAGATQGHNEQFF. CDR3 nucleotide sequence: TGTGCCACCAGTGATCTAGCGGGAGCAACTCAGGGCCACAATGAGCAGTTCTTC.

The chain uses TRBV7-9 and TRBJ1-1; possibly TRBD1 for D (5 bases). There are 13 residues in the CDR3. Trimming removed 4 bases from V and 7 bases from J, with 13 bases in between. Germline V CDR1 and CDR2: SEHNR, FQNEAQ (reference sequence). This CDR3 reads CASSSGRGIEAFF. CDR3 DNA: TGTGCCAGCAGCTCCGGGAGGGGAATTGAAGCTTTCTTT.

This clonotype was counted between two and nine times. The chain employs TRBV6-4 and TRBJ2-3; D unresolved. Trimming shortened V by 2 bases and J by 0 bases, and 3 bases separated the two germline ends. The CDR3 extends over 13 amino acids. Germline CDR1 is MRHNA and CDR2 is SNTAGT. The CDR3: CASSDTSTDTQYF. DNA of the CDR3: TGTGCCAGCAGTGACACGAGCACAGATACGCAGTATTTT.